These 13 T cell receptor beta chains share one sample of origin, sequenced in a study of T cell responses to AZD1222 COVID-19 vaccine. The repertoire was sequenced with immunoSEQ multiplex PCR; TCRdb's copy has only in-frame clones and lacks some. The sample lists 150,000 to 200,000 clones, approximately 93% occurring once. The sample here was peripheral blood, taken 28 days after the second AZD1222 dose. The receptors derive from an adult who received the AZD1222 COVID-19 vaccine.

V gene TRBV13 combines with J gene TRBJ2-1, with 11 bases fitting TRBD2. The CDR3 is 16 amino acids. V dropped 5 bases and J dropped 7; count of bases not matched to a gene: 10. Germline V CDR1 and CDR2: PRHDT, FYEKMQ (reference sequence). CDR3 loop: CASSPRPLAGGNEQFF. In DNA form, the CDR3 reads TGTGCCAGCAGCCCAAGACCCCTAGCGGGGGGTAATGAGCAGTTCTTC.

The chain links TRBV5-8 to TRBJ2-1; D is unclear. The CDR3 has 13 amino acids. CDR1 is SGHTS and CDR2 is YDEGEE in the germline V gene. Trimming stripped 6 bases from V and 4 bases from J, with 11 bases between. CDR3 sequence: CASTGRYYNEQFF. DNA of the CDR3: TGTGCCAGCACCGGCCGGTATTACAATGAGCAGTTCTTC. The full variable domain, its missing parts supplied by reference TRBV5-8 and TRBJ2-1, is EAGVTQSPTHLIKTRGQQATLRCSPISGHTSVYWYQQALGLGLQFLLWYDEGEERNRGNFPPRFSGRQFPNYSSELNVNALELEDSALYLCASTGRYYNEQFFGPGTRLTVL.

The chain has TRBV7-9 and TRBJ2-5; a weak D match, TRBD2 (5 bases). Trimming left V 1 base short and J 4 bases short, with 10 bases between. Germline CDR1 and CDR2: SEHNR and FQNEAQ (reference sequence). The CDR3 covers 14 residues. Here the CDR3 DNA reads TGTGCCAGCAGCTTAGGCCGGGGAATAGAGACCCAGTACTTC. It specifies CASSLGRGIETQYF.

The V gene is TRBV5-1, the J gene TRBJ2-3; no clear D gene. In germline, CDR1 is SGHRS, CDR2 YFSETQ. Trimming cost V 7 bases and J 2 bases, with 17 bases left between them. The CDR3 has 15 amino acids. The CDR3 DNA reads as TGCGCCAGCGCCGCTAGGTGGAAAGACACAGATACGCAGTATTTT. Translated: CASAARWKDTDTQYF.

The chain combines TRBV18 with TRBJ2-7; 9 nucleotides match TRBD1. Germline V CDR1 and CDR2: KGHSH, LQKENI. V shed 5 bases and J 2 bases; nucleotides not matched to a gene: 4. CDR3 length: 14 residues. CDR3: CASSSGQGTYEQYF. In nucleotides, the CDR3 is TGTGCCAGCTCATCGGGACAGGGAACCTACGAGCAGTACTTC.

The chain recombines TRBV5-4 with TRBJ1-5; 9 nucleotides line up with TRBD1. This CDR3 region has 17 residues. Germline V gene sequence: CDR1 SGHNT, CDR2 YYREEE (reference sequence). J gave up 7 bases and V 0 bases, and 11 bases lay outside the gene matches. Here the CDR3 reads CASSLGGGQGGLQPQHF. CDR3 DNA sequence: TGTGCCAGCAGCTTGGGGGGGGGACAGGGTGGTCTACAGCCCCAGCATTTT.

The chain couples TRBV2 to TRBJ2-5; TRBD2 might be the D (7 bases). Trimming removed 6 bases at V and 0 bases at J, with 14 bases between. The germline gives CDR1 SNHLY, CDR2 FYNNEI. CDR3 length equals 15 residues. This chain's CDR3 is CASSTREGDQETQYF. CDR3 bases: TGTGCCAGCAGCACAAGGGAGGGGGACCAAGAGACCCAGTACTTC.

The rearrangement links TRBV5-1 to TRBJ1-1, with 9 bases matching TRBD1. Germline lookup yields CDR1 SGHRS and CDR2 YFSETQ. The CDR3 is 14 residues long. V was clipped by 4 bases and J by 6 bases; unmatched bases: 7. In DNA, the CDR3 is TGCGCCAGCAGCGGGGGACAGGGCCCTTCTGAAGCTTTCTTT. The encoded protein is CASSGGQGPSEAFF.

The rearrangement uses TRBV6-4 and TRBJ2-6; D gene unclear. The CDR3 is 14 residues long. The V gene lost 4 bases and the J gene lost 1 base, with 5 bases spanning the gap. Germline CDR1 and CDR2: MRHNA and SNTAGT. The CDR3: CASSALSGANVLTF. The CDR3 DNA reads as TGTGCCAGCAGTGCATTATCTGGGGCCAACGTCCTGACTTTC.

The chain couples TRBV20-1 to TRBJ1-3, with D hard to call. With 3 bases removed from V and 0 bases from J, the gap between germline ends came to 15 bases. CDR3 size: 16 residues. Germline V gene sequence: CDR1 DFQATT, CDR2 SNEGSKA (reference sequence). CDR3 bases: TGCAGTGCTAGTTCCGCAGGACCCTCCTCTGGAAACACCATATATTTT. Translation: CSASSAGPSSGNTIYF.

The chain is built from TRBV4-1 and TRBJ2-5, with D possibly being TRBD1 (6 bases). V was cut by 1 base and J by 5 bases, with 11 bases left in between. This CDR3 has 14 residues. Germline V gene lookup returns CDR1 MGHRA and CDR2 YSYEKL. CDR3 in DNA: TGCGCCAGCAGCCAAGGCACAGGGAAGGAGACCCAGTACTTC. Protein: CASSQGTGKETQYF.

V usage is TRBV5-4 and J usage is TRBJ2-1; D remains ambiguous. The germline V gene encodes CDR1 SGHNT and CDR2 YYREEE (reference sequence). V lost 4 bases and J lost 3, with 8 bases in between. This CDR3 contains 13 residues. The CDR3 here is CASSPRGYNEQFF. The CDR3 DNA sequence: TGTGCCAGCAGCCCCCGAGGCTACAATGAGCAGTTCTTC.

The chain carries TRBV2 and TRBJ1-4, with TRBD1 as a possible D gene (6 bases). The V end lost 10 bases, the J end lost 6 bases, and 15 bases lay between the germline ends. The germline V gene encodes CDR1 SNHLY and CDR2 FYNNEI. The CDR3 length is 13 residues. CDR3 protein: CAIRGPWDEKLFF. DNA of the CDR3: TGTGCCATCCGGGGGCCATGGGATGAAAAACTGTTTTTT.